The next 21 T cell receptor beta chains were all read from a single sample in a study of blood T cell repertoires in COVID-19. Sequencing was performed with immunoSEQ multiplex PCR; in TCRdb, only in-frame clones are kept and a portion is missing. Found here are 200,000 to 250,000 clones, 84% of them singletons; the top ten hold about 10%. The sequenced sample was peripheral blood. These receptors were collected from an elderly woman with COVID-19, enrolled during active disease.

This clone turned up a few times. The rearrangement joins TRBV20-1 to TRBJ1-2; possible D gene TRBD1, 6 bases. V lost 3 bases and J 0 bases, leaving 11 bases between the germline ends. The CDR3 extends over 14 amino acids. Germline assignment: CDR1 DFQATT and CDR2 SNEGSKA (reference sequence). The DNA of the CDR3 is TGCAGTGCTAGTGAGGGGGGGTCTAACTATGGCTACACCTTC. Translation gives CSASEGGSNYGYTF.

The chain employs TRBV19 and TRBJ1-1, with TRBD1 as a possible D gene (5 bases). V was shortened by 4 bases and J by 1 base, with 10 bases between the two germline ends. CDR3 length: 14 residues. Germline V CDR1 and CDR2: LNHDA, SQIVND (reference sequence). The CDR3 coding sequence is TGTGCCAGTAGTACCGGAGACAGGAACACTGAAGCTTTCTTT. Translated: CASSTGDRNTEAFF. The full variable domain, its missing parts supplied by reference TRBV19 and TRBJ1-1, is DGGITQSPKYLFRKEGQNVTLSCEQNLNHDAMYWYRQDPGQGLRLIYYSQIVNDFQKGDIAEGYSVSREKKESFPLTVTSAQKNPTAFYLCASSTGDRNTEAFFGQGTRLTVV.

The chain couples TRBV5-5 to TRBJ2-3, with D maybe TRBD2 (5 bases). CDR3 length: 18 residues. Germline V gives CDR1 SGHKS, CDR2 YYEKEE (reference sequence). Trimming left V 2 bases short and J 5 bases short, with 24 bases between. The CDR3 DNA reads as TGTGCCAGCAGCTTCACGGGCGTGGGTATCCGTGGAGGAGATACGCAGTATTTT. Its protein is CASSFTGVGIRGGDTQYF.

The chain links TRBV5-1 to TRBJ2-1; 7 bases are a match to TRBD1. The germline gives CDR1 SGHRS, CDR2 YFSETQ. The V gene end was trimmed by 2 bases and the J gene end by 8 bases; junction bases not matched to a gene: 10. The CDR3 contains 15 residues. CDR3 residues: CASSLLRQGLDEQFF. CDR3 DNA: TGCGCCAGCAGCTTACTAAGACAGGGTCTCGATGAGCAGTTCTTC. The full variable domain, its missing parts supplied by reference TRBV5-1 and TRBJ2-1, is KAGVTQTPRYLIKTRGQQVTLSCSPISGHRSVSWYQQTPGQGLQFLFEYFSETQRNKGNFPGRFSGRQFSNSRSEMNVSTLELGDSALYLCASSLLRQGLDEQFFGPGTRLTVL.

The CDR3 bases are TGTGCCAGCATAAGCGGACAGGGACCCTTATCTGGAAACACCATATATTTT. Its protein product is CASISGQGPLSGNTIYF. This rearrangement joins TRBV7-2 to TRBJ1-3, with 8 bases matching TRBD1. The V gene end was trimmed by 7 bases and the J gene end by 1 base; junction bases not matched to a gene: 12. This CDR3 spans 17 amino acids. Germline V CDR1 and CDR2: SGHTA, FQGNSA.

The chain combines TRBV27 with TRBJ2-1, with 7 bases identical to TRBD1. The CDR3 extends over 16 amino acids. The V and J ends lost 1 base and 2 bases, in that order; junction bases with no gene match: 5. CDR1 MNHEY and CDR2 SMNVEV come from the germline V gene (reference sequence). CDR3 in DNA: TGTGCCAGCAGTTTATTTCGTGGACAGGCCTACAATGAGCAGTTCTTC. Translated, it gives CASSLFRGQAYNEQFF.

The chain employs TRBV19 and TRBJ2-2; D is perhaps TRBD2 (5 bases). Germline V gene data show CDR1 as LNHDA and CDR2 as SQIVND (reference sequence). The germline V and J ends were trimmed by 8 bases and 5 bases, with 12 bases remaining between them. This CDR3 has 13 amino acids. The CDR3 DNA sequence: TGTGCCAGTTCCAGGACGGGAACCGGGGAGCTGTTTTTT. Translating gives CASSRTGTGELFF.

This clone has just a few counts. CDR3 DNA sequence: TGCGCCAGCAGCCAAGCCAACAGCCCTAATGAAAAACTGTTTTTT. Its translation: CASSQANSPNEKLFF. The rearrangement joins TRBV4-1 to TRBJ1-4; no reliable D call. The CDR3 covers 15 residues. CDR1 MGHRA and CDR2 YSYEKL come from the germline V gene. Trimming pared 1 base from V and 3 bases from J, leaving 9 bases between.

The chain couples TRBV5-1 to TRBJ2-3, with D unclear. Looked up from germline, CDR1 is SGHRS and CDR2 is YFSETQ. There are 12 residues in the CDR3. Trimming left V 0 bases short and J 8 bases short, with 7 bases between. Written as DNA, the CDR3 is TGCGCCAGCAGCTTGGGACACAGTACGCAGTATTTT. It specifies CASSLGHSTQYF.

Remarks on this clone: This sample also contains other DNA sequences that code for the same CDR3. Here the CDR3 DNA reads TGTGCCAGCAGCTTGGAGGGGCAACCCTATGGCTACACCTTC. Amino acid sequence: CASSLEGQPYGYTF. The J gene is TRBJ1-2, the V gene TRBV5-5, with a possible D match to TRBD1 (5 bases). Trimming removed 0 bases from V and 4 bases from J, with 10 bases in between. Germline CDR1 SGHKS, CDR2 YYEKEE (reference sequence). This CDR3 region has 14 residues.

V is TRBV3-1 (or the pseudogene TRBV3-2) and J is TRBJ1-4; perhaps TRBD1 as D (5 bases). The CDR3 consists of 18 residues. Germline loops: CDR1 LGHDT, CDR2 YNNKEL (reference sequence). V was trimmed by 2 bases and J by 6 bases, leaving 22 bases between them. Here the CDR3 reads CASSQRGPGKTPYEKLFF. CDR3 nucleotide sequence: TGTGCCAGCAGCCAAAGGGGCCCGGGCAAAACACCATATGAAAAACTGTTTTTT.

This rearrangement joins TRBV6-6 to TRBJ1-2; 7 bases map to TRBD1. The germline CDR1 and CDR2 sequences are MNHNY and SVGAGI (reference sequence). This CDR3 region has 16 residues. Germline trimming cut 0 bases from V and 2 bases from J; bases unmatched to any gene: 6. The CDR3 reads CASSYSRDSLNYGYTF. The DNA for the CDR3 is TGTGCCAGCAGTTACTCGAGGGACAGCTTAAACTATGGCTACACCTTC.

The chain uses TRBV7-2 and TRBJ1-1, with D tentatively TRBD1 (6 bases). The CDR3 runs to 16 residues. The V gene's germline CDR1 is SGHTA and CDR2 FQGNSA. Deletions cut 4 bases from V and 6 bases from J, with 21 bases between. The DNA of the CDR3 is TGTGCCAGCAGCTCGAGGGGTGCGGGGGCCGTGCCTGAAGCTTTCTTT. Its protein is CASSSRGAGAVPEAFF.

The rearrangement uses TRBV5-1 and TRBJ2-5, with D perhaps matching TRBD2 (6 bases). CDR1 and CDR2 (germline): SGHRS, YFSETQ. The CDR3 is 14 residues long. Trimming stripped 7 bases from V and 2 bases from J, with 15 bases between. DNA for the CDR3: TGCGCCAGCTCCCCGAGGGACTCTCAAGAGACCCAGTACTTC. Amino acids: CASSPRDSQETQYF.

The rearrangement links TRBV10-3 to TRBJ1-2, with unresolved D. CDR3 size: 12 residues. V was cut by 0 bases and J by 4 bases, with 3 bases left in between. Germline CDR1 is ENHRY and CDR2 is SYGVKD. This CDR3 is CAISESSYGYTF. The CDR3 region has the DNA TGTGCCATCAGTGAGTCCAGCTATGGCTACACCTTC.

In DNA, the CDR3 is TGCGCCAGCAGCTTGGGGGGGACAGGACGAGAGACCCAGTACTTC. It encodes CASSLGGTGRETQYF. The chain combines TRBV5-1 with TRBJ2-5; the match to TRBD1 covers 8 bases. The CDR3 covers 15 residues. Unmatched junction bases numbered 5, after V lost 0 bases and J lost 4 bases. Germline V gives CDR1 SGHRS, CDR2 YFSETQ. Full variable domain (outside the CDR3, taken from reference TRBV5-1 and TRBJ2-5): KAGVTQTPRYLIKTRGQQVTLSCSPISGHRSVSWYQQTPGQGLQFLFEYFSETQRNKGNFPGRFSGRQFSNSRSEMNVSTLELGDSALYLCASSLGGTGRETQYFGPGTRLLVL.

The CDR3 DNA sequence: TGTGCCAGCAGCCCCTTGCTAGCGGGGGGTCTGCAAGAGACCCAGTACTTC. The encoded protein is CASSPLLAGGLQETQYF. The rearrangement links TRBV5-6 to TRBJ2-5; 11 bases line up with TRBD2. CDR1 is SGHDT, CDR2 YYEEEE, per germline. The CDR3 spans 17 residues. J gave up 2 bases and V 4 bases, and 10 bases lay outside the gene matches. Complete variable domain (other parts from reference TRBV5-6 and TRBJ2-5): DAGVTQSPTHLIKTRGQQVTLRCSPKSGHDTVSWYQQALGQGPQFIFQYYEEEERQRGNFPDRFSGHQFPNYSSELNVNALLLGDSALYLCASSPLLAGGLQETQYFGPGTRLLVL.

The chain joins TRBV6-5 to TRBJ1-2; TRBD1 matches 8 bases. CDR3 length equals 13 residues. V lost 7 bases to trimming and J lost 6 bases; unmatched junction nucleotides: 7. Germline V lookup: CDR1 MNHEY, CDR2 SVGAGI. CDR3 sequence: CASIDTGGHGYTF. The CDR3 nucleotides are TGTGCCAGCATCGATACAGGGGGACATGGCTACACCTTC.

About this clone itself: Other DNA sequences in this specimen translate into the identical CDR3. The gene calls are TRBV7-9 and TRBJ2-5; D gene uncertain. The CDR3 is made up of 14 amino acids. CDR1 is SEHNR and CDR2 is FQNEAQ in the germline V gene (reference sequence). Trimming pared 2 bases from V and 0 bases from J, leaving 7 bases between. The CDR3 nucleotides read TGTGCCAGCAGCTTAAGGCTAGACCAAGAGACCCAGTACTTC. Protein sequence: CASSLRLDQETQYF.

V and J are TRBV24-1 and TRBJ2-5; 8 nucleotides match TRBD1. After removal of 4 bases from V and 2 bases from J, the junction contained 5 bases not matched to a gene. There are 15 residues in the CDR3. Germline-derived CDR1 and CDR2 are KGHDR and SFDVKD. CDR3 nucleotides: TGTGCCACCAGTGACCAGGGACAGGAGCAAGAGACCCAGTACTTC. Amino acids: CATSDQGQEQETQYF.

The V gene is TRBV5-1, the J gene TRBJ1-2; 7 bases map to TRBD1. This CDR3 is built from 13 residues. The V gene's germline CDR1 is SGHRS and CDR2 YFSETQ. V lost 4 bases, J lost 5 bases, and 5 bases stayed unmatched. CDR3 residues: CASSPGQEYGYTF. The CDR3 DNA follows: TGCGCCAGCAGCCCAGGACAGGAGTATGGCTACACCTTC.